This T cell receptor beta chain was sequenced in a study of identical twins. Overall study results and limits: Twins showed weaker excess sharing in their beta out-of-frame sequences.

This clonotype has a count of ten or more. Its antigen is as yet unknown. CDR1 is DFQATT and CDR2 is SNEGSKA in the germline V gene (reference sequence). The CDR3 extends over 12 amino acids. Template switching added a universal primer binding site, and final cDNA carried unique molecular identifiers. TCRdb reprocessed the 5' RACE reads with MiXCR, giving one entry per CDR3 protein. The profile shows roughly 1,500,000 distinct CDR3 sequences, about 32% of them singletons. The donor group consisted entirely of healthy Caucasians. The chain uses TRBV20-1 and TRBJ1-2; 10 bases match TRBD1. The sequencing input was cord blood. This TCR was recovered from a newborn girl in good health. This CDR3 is CSAGQGNYGYTF. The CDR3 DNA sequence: TGCAGCGCGGGACAGGGGAACTATGGCTACACCTTC.